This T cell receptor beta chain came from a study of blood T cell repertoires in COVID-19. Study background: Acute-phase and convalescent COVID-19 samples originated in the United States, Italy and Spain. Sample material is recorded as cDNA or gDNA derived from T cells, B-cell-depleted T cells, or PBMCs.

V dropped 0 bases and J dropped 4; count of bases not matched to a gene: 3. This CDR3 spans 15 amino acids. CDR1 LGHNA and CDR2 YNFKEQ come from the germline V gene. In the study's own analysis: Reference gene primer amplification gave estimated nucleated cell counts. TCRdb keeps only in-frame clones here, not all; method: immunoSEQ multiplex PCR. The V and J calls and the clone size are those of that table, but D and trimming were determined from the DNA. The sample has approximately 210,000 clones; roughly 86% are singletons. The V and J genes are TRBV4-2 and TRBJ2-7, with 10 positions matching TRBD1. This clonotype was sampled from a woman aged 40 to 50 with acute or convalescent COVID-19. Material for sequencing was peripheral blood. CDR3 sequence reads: CASSQEPGQGYEQYF. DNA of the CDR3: TGTGCCAGCAGCCAAGAGCCGGGACAGGGGTACGAGCAGTACTTC.